This T cell receptor beta chain was sequenced in a study of beta chain features in type 1 diabetes (dated by TCRdb to between 2018 and 2020). Background on the whole study: No differences in mean age, gender distribution, total cell number or subset yield were found between patients and healthy donors. Across all samples, approximately 100 million sorted cells were examined, and cell number per subset correlated strongly with RNA yield. In the study, TCRB repertoires of sorted circulating CD4+ T cell subsets from recently diagnosed type 1 diabetes patients were compared with those of matched healthy donors. Regulatory and stem cell-like memory subsets were isolated from only 8 patients and about eight healthy donors, whereas naive and central memory subsets came from all 30 or so donors. Findings and caveats that apply to the study as a whole: The naive, central memory and regulatory TCRB repertoires appeared to resemble one another more closely among patients than among healthy donors. Shorter templates might be favored by PCR, yet because patient and control samples were amplified and corrected together, any such skew would affect both groups equally. At VDJ recombination sites, patients with type 1 diabetes made fewer insertions and deleted more nucleotides, a pattern implying thymic rearrangement abnormalities. Because cDNA rather than genomic DNA was sequenced, highly expressing activated cells could have been over-represented, although no difference in activation and CD3 levels was found between groups. A moderate but significant shortening of TCRB CDR3 length was observed in type 1 diabetes patients in all four CD4+ subsets. Because small numbers of individuals were included in the HLA sub-analyses, any influence of HLA type on TCRB rearrangement was left unresolved.

The entire amount of isolated RNA was reverse transcribed using the High Capacity cDNA Reverse Transcription Kit, so the sequenced TCRB transcripts were expressed ones. Deep immunoSEQ sequencing was performed on naive, central memory and regulatory T cell samples, with an average of about 3.6 million total reads per sample. After sorted cells were lysed in RLT buffer, RNA was extracted with DNase-treated RNeasy Micro or Mini kits, with the choice depending on cell number. To prevent cross-contamination, each cell subset was processed individually, whereas patient and healthy donor samples were processed jointly. Using the immunoSEQ multiplex PCR, TCRB sequences were amplified from cDNA into 87-bp fragments spanning the CDR3 region. Sequencing of the amplicons was performed on the Illumina HiSeq platform. Under the source paper's analysis protocol: PCR bias was computationally corrected using synthetic template baselines, reads within Hamming distance 2 were collapsed, and singletons that could not be merged were discarded. Reads were aligned to IMGT to assign V, D and J genes, CDR3 length, and insertions or deletions at six rearrangement sites. Within each subset, clonotype counts were normalized to the number of sorted cells before true diversity and Gini coefficients were calculated with the tcR R package. The overlap coefficient, calculated on TCRB nucleotide sequences, was used to quantify repertoire sharing. Out-of-frame TCRB sequences from naive cells were analyzed to stand in for the pre-selection repertoire. In TCRdb, the immuneACCESS table is reduced to in-frame sequences with V and J assigned. These tables do not hold every clone; where another copy was compared, an unresolved V gene accounts for under half, and the others remain unexplained. For V, J and clone size, that table is used; D and trimming come from the DNA. In this sample the table shows under 350,000 clones, approximately 14% of which occur a single time. Clones ranked in the top ten supply 0.017% of the sample.

Each donor gave one peripheral blood draw, approximately 100 mL on average, collected into heparinised tubes. A BD FACSAria II and a panel including CD45RO, CCR7, CD25, CD127, CD95 and CD27 were used to sort naive, central memory, regulatory and stem cell-like memory CD4+ T cells. Every sorted population had a purity above 95%. PBMCs were isolated right away by Lymphoprep density gradient centrifugation and were stained directly, without culture. Samples were stained and sorted in pairs, with one healthy donor and one patient per experiment, so that batch effects were minimized. This clone was found a few times. Its cognate antigen has yet to be identified. Per-base qualities were not stored, and no clone one base away is much larger. V is cut back by 7 bases and J by 3 bases, with 7 bases in the junction unmatched. The germline V gene gives CDR1 as SNHLY and CDR2 as FYNNEI. The CDR3 sequence holds 15 residues, the cysteine and phenylalanine included. Only the CDR3 portion is preserved as DNA: 45 bases, with reading frame beginning at the first base.

The clonotype comes from a man aged 30-40 years with type 1 diabetes. Rearrangement joined TRBV2 to TRBJ2-1, and TRBD2 aligns with 9 junction nucleotides. The sequenced material came from naive CD4+ T cells from blood. Explained via the paper, the cell subset or site label denotes: true naive CD4+ T cells. The encoded CDR3 is CASNRAGGNYNEQFF. The DNA sequence reads TGTGCCAGCAACCGAGCGGGAGGCAACTACAATGAGCAGTTCTTC.